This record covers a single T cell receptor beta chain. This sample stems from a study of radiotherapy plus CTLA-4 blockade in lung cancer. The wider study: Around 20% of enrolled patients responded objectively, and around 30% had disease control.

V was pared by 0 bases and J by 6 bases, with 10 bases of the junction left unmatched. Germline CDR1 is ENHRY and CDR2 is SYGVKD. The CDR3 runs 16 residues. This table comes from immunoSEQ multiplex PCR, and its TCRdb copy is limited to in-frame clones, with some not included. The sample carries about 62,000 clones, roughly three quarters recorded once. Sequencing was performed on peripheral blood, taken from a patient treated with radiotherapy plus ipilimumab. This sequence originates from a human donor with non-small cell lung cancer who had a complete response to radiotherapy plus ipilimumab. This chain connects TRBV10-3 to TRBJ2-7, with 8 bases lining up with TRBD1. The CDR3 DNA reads TGTGCCATCAGTGAGTCGATCGGACAGGGACCTCCCGAGCAGTACTTC. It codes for CAISESIGQGPPEQYF.